These 28 T cell receptor beta chains were sequenced from one sample in a study of tissue T cells after allogeneic stem cell transplantation. Assay used: immunoSEQ multiplex PCR; TCRdb lists only in-frame clones, some missing. The table records about 6,700 clones, roughly three quarters of them present only once. This material consisted of skin, taken at autopsy. Source of these receptors: a male patient aged 60 or older with steroid-refractory graft-versus-host disease after an allogeneic stem cell transplant. Some T cells here may be from the graft donor.

The CDR3 DNA is TGTGCCAGCAGTTCGCGTTGGGGGGGTGAGAACACTGAAGCTTTCTTT. Translated: CASSSRWGGENTEAFF. This rearrangement joins TRBV28 to TRBJ1-1, with D maybe TRBD1 (5 bases). The germline V gene has CDR1 MDHEN and CDR2 SYDVKM. This CDR3 is 16 amino acids long. Trimming took 4 bases from V and 1 from J, leaving 16 bases between them.

The rearrangement links TRBV5-5 to TRBJ1-2, with D possibly matching TRBD1 (5 bases). Trimming pared 6 bases from V and 2 bases from J, leaving 14 bases between. The CDR3 has 14 residues. CDR1 is SGHKS and CDR2 is YYEKEE in the germline V gene (reference sequence). The CDR3 is CASKQGSQNYGYTF. DNA of the CDR3: TGTGCCAGCAAGCAGGGCTCGCAGAACTATGGCTACACCTTC.

V and J are TRBV14 and TRBJ1-2, with D maybe TRBD1 (6 bases). The CDR3 is 15 residues long. Germline V gene data show CDR1 as SGHDN and CDR2 as FVKESK. Trimming took 1 base from V and 5 from J, leaving 14 bases between them. In DNA form, the CDR3 reads TGTGCCAGCAGCCAAGTCGGGGGGCGAGGGTATGGCTACACCTTC. Its protein product is CASSQVGGRGYGYTF.

This chain connects TRBV9 to TRBJ2-3, with 7 positions matching TRBD2. The CDR3 spans 16 residues. Trimming at V came to 0 bases and at J to 1 base, leaving 5 bases not matched to a gene. Per the germline V gene, CDR1 is SGDLS and CDR2 is YYNGEE. In nucleotides, the CDR3 is TGTGCCAGCAGCGTAGAGACGGGGGGAGGCACAGATACGCAGTATTTT. It encodes CASSVETGGGTDTQYF.

The genes are TRBV7-9 and TRBJ2-5; TRBD2 agrees at 7 bases. The CDR3 is 16 amino acids. Trimming at V came to 5 bases and at J to 3 bases, leaving 12 bases not matched to a gene. Germline-derived CDR1 and CDR2 are SEHNR and FQNEAQ (reference sequence). The CDR3 DNA is TGTGCCAGCAGCCCTGGGGCAGGGAGGGAAAAAGAGACCCAGTACTTC. Protein product: CASSPGAGREKETQYF.

The genes are TRBV9 and TRBJ2-2, with TRBD1 identical over 7 bases. CDR3 length: 16 residues. Germline CDR1 SGDLS, CDR2 YYNGEE. V lost 4 bases, J lost 5 bases, and 11 bases stayed unmatched. Written as DNA, the CDR3 is TGTGCCAGCAGCATCCAAACAGGGGTTGAGACCGGGGAGCTGTTTTTT. Translated, it gives CASSIQTGVETGELFF.

V gene TRBV2 combines with J gene TRBJ1-2; D remains ambiguous. Per germline, CDR1 SNHLY and CDR2 FYNNEI. V lost 9 bases to trimming and J lost 0 bases, with 14 bases between them. The CDR3 is 14 residues long. This CDR3 reads CARREITPNYGYTF. The CDR3 coding sequence is TGTGCCAGAAGAGAGATTACTCCTAACTATGGCTACACCTTC.

The V call is TRBV27, the J call TRBJ2-7; D call uncertain. Trimming pared 10 bases from V and 0 bases from J, leaving 13 bases between. The CDR3 runs 13 residues. Per the germline V gene, CDR1 is MNHEY and CDR2 is SMNVEV (reference sequence). This CDR3 is CAIRRLSSYEQYF. CDR3 DNA: TGTGCCATCAGACGTCTTAGCTCCTACGAGCAGTACTTC.

The chain is built from TRBV7-2 and TRBJ1-1; no definite D call. The CDR3 runs to 13 residues. Germline assignment: CDR1 SGHTA and CDR2 FQGNSA. Trimming cost V 0 bases and J 3 bases, with 5 bases left between them. CDR3 protein: CASSLAPHTEAFF. DNA for the CDR3: TGTGCCAGCAGCTTAGCCCCCCACACTGAAGCTTTCTTT.

The CDR3 reads CASSFYLDTEAFF. The CDR3 coding sequence is TGTGCCAGCAGTTTCTACCTGGACACTGAAGCTTTCTTT. The V and J genes are TRBV28 and TRBJ1-1; D gene uncertain. Per the germline V gene, CDR1 is MDHEN and CDR2 is SYDVKM. This CDR3 contains 13 residues. V lost 3 bases to trimming and J lost 3 bases, with 8 bases between them.

This clone was observed a handful of times. The chain couples TRBV11-3 to TRBJ1-4, with D tentatively TRBD1 (5 bases). CDR3 length equals 17 residues. V lost 1 base and J 8 bases, leaving 20 bases between the germline ends. Germline loops: CDR1 SGHNT, CDR2 YENEEA. The CDR3 region is CASSLVEGQGVREKLFF. CDR3 nucleotide sequence: TGTGCCAGCAGCTTAGTAGAGGGCCAGGGAGTTAGAGAAAAACTGTTTTTT.

The chain recombines TRBV9 with TRBJ2-4; D not certain. V was cut by 3 bases and J by 0 bases, with 16 bases left in between. The germline gives CDR1 SGDLS, CDR2 YYNGEE. The CDR3 consists of 17 residues. The CDR3 loop reads CASSASGWAVAKNIQYF. The CDR3 region has the DNA TGTGCCAGCAGCGCTTCGGGTTGGGCAGTAGCCAAAAACATTCAGTACTTC.

This sequence joins TRBV28 and TRBJ1-5; D remains unclear. CDR3 length equals 12 residues. CDR1 is MDHEN, CDR2 SYDVKM, per germline. V was shortened by 7 bases and J by 5 bases, with 9 bases between the two germline ends. CDR3 in amino acids: CASTRSDQPQHF. The CDR3 DNA sequence: TGTGCCAGCACGCGTTCTGATCAGCCCCAGCATTTT.

The chain recombines TRBV5-1 with TRBJ2-1, with 8 bases lining up with TRBD1. The CDR3 spans 15 residues. Germline-derived CDR1 and CDR2 are SGHRS and YFSETQ. Trimming at V came to 6 bases and at J to 0 bases, leaving 5 bases not matched to a gene. The CDR3 DNA reads TGCGCCAGCACCTGGACAGGGAGCTCCTACAATGAGCAGTTCTTC. It translates to CASTWTGSSYNEQFF.

In nucleotides, the CDR3 is TGTGCCAGTAGTTTGGCGGGGGGACGCACAGATACGCAGTATTTT. Its translation: CASSLAGGRTDTQYF. The chain is built from TRBV19 and TRBJ2-3; 8 positions match TRBD2. J gave up 1 base and V 5 bases, and 5 bases lay outside the gene matches. The CDR3 runs 15 residues. CDR1 and CDR2 from the germline V gene are LNHDA and SQIVND (reference sequence).

V gene TRBV20-1 combines with J gene TRBJ2-7, with 14 bases matching TRBD2. CDR1 is DFQATT, CDR2 SNEGSKA, per germline (reference sequence). CDR3 length equals 17 residues. V lost 3 bases to trimming and J lost 0 bases; unmatched junction nucleotides: 7. CDR3 loop: CSASPLGLAGDSYEQYF. The DNA of the CDR3 is TGCAGTGCTAGTCCCCTGGGACTAGCGGGGGACTCCTACGAGCAGTACTTC.

This rearrangement joins TRBV10-2 to TRBJ2-7, with TRBD1 matching over 7 bases. The V segment lost 0 bases and the J segment 5 bases; nucleotides outside the gene matches: 7. CDR1 and CDR2 (germline): WSHSY, SAAADI. This CDR3 is 15 amino acids long. CDR3 nucleotide sequence: TGCGCCAGCAGTGAGTCGCCGACAGGGCTGGACGAGCAGTACTTC. Its protein product is CASSESPTGLDEQYF.

This CDR3 reads CASSLLAGNNNEQFF. In DNA, the CDR3 is TGCGCCAGCAGCTTGTTAGCGGGGAACAACAATGAGCAGTTCTTC. This chain links TRBV5-1 with TRBJ2-1, with 8 bases that match TRBD2. Germline trimming cut 1 base from V and 5 bases from J; bases unmatched to any gene: 5. The germline V gene has CDR1 SGHRS and CDR2 YFSETQ. CDR3 size: 15 residues.

The V gene is TRBV5-8, the J gene TRBJ1-4, with 7 bases identical to TRBD1. V lost 4 bases, J lost 6 bases, and 24 bases stayed unmatched. The CDR3 has 20 residues. Germline loops: CDR1 SGHTS, CDR2 YDEGEE. This CDR3 is CASSHKIGGYFDRDDEKLFF. The CDR3 bases are TGTGCCAGCAGCCACAAAATTGGGGGGTACTTCGACAGGGATGATGAAAAACTGTTTTTT.

The chain is built from TRBV7-3 and TRBJ1-2; D is possibly TRBD1 (6 bases). There are 15 residues in the CDR3. Germline V CDR1 and CDR2: SGHTA, FQGTGA. V lost 8 bases to trimming and J lost 3 bases, with 19 bases between them. CDR3 in amino acids: CASGGWVGSDYGYTF. The CDR3 DNA reads TGTGCCAGCGGGGGCTGGGTGGGAAGTGACTATGGCTACACCTTC.

This rearrangement joins TRBV30 to TRBJ1-1, with D maybe TRBD1 (6 bases). Germline CDR1 is GTSNPN and CDR2 is SVGIG (reference sequence). This CDR3 has 16 residues. Trimming took off 0 bases at V and 7 bases at J, with 21 bases between the two ends. Here the CDR3 reads CAWSVNWPGEYGEAFF. DNA for the CDR3: TGTGCCTGGAGTGTAAATTGGCCAGGGGAGTATGGTGAAGCTTTCTTT.

This clone was detected a few times. The chain combines TRBV5-6 with TRBJ2-7; D gene ambiguous. The CDR3 spans 11 residues. Germline V gene data show CDR1 as SGHDT and CDR2 as YYEEEE. V gave up 0 bases and J gave up 6 bases, with 4 bases separating them. The CDR3 loop is CASSLVREQYF. The CDR3 nucleotides read TGTGCCAGCAGCTTGGTCCGCGAGCAGTACTTC.

In nucleotides, the CDR3 is TGTGCCAGCAGCTGGGGCAGGACAGGGACGCAGTATTTT. Encoded protein: CASSWGRTGTQYF. This sequence joins TRBV7-6 and TRBJ2-3, with 8 bases fitting TRBD1. The CDR3 totals 13 residues. The J segment lost 9 bases and the V segment lost 4 bases, leaving 6 bases of the junction unmatched. Germline lookup yields CDR1 SGHVS and CDR2 FNYEAQ.

This chain uses TRBV19 with TRBJ1-2; TRBD1 is a possible D gene (5 bases). V gave up 3 bases and J gave up 6 bases, with 11 bases separating them. Germline CDR1 reads LNHDA; CDR2 reads SQIVND (reference sequence). This CDR3 comprises 13 residues. The CDR3 DNA reads as TGTGCCAGTAGTATTAACAGGAAACATGGCTACACCTTC. Translating gives CASSINRKHGYTF.

The V gene is TRBV30, the J gene TRBJ2-3; D tentatively fits TRBD1 or TRBD2 (6 bases each). From germline, CDR1 is GTSNPN and CDR2 SVGIG (reference sequence). Trimming shortened V by 3 bases and J by 1 base, and 14 bases separated the two germline ends. This CDR3 region has 15 residues. CDR3 in DNA: TGTGCCTGGAGCAAAGGGGGGTGGGGCACAGATACGCAGTATTTT. This translates into CAWSKGGWGTDTQYF. The whole variable domain, filled in from reference TRBV30 and TRBJ2-3, reads SQTIHQWPATLVQPVGSPLSLECTVEGTSNPNLYWYRQAAGRGLQLLFYSVGIGQISSEVPQNLSASRPQDRQFILSSKKLLLSDSGFYLCAWSKGGWGTDTQYFGPGTRLTVL.

This clone was found once. The genes are TRBV4-2 and TRBJ2-5; 8 bases align to TRBD2. J gave up 5 bases and V 4 bases, and 12 bases lay outside the gene matches. This CDR3 has 16 residues. The germline CDR1 and CDR2 sequences are LGHNA and YNFKEQ. CDR3 DNA sequence: TGTGCCAGCAGCCCTCGAGCGGGGGCCCCGTCGGAGACCCAGTACTTC. It is translated as CASSPRAGAPSETQYF.

The chain is built from TRBV11-2 and TRBJ2-1, with 7 bases lining up with TRBD2. Germline assignment: CDR1 SGHAT and CDR2 FQNNGV. The CDR3 runs to 12 residues. J was trimmed by 6 bases and V by 5 bases; bases with no gene match: 1. CDR3 residues: CASSRGGNEQFF. CDR3 bases: TGTGCCAGCAGCCGCGGGGGCAATGAGCAGTTCTTC.

V gene TRBV5-1 combines with J gene TRBJ1-1, with D possibly being TRBD1 (5 bases). CDR3 length: 16 amino acids. Between the trimmed V and J ends, which lost 4 bases and 4 bases, there was a span of 20 bases. The V gene's germline CDR1 is SGHRS and CDR2 YFSETQ. CDR3 coding DNA: TGCGCCAGCAGCCCAGCCGCGTTATCAGGGAGCACTGAAGCTTTCTTT. Amino acids: CASSPAALSGSTEAFF. The whole variable domain, filled in from reference TRBV5-1 and TRBJ1-1, reads KAGVTQTPRYLIKTRGQQVTLSCSPISGHRSVSWYQQTPGQGLQFLFEYFSETQRNKGNFPGRFSGRQFSNSRSEMNVSTLELGDSALYLCASSPAALSGSTEAFFGQGTRLTVV.